One and the same sample provided the 28 T cell receptor beta chains below, sequenced in a study of beta chain features in type 1 diabetes. The whole isolated RNA underwent reverse transcription, so sequencing captured expressed TCRB transcripts. Clones were read by immunoSEQ multiplex PCR, and TCRdb kept only the in-frame ones, dropping some. Of around 240,000 clones listed, 68% are singletons. The specimen sequenced was naive CD4+ T cells from blood. The receptors shown here come from a man younger than 40 in good health.

The chain links TRBV29-1 to TRBJ2-2; D call uncertain. The CDR3 totals 11 residues. Germline CDR1 SQVTM, CDR2 ANQGSEA. Trimming cost V 6 bases and J 6 bases, with 8 bases left between them. CDR3 nucleotides: TGCAGCGTCGTAGGACCCGGGGAGCTGTTTTTT. Translated, it gives CSVVGPGELFF.

The rearrangement links TRBV4-3 to TRBJ1-3; D unclear. The CDR3 spans 16 residues. Trimming pared 0 bases from V and 4 bases from J, leaving 13 bases between. CDR1 and CDR2 (germline): LGHNA, YSLEER. The CDR3 is CASSQEGSGVGNTIYF. DNA for the CDR3: TGCGCCAGCAGCCAAGAGGGGAGTGGGGTAGGAAACACCATATATTTT.

This chain uses TRBV29-1 with TRBJ1-4; D may be TRBD1 (6 bases). Germline CDR1 and CDR2: SQVTM and ANQGSEA. The CDR3 extends over 12 amino acids. Trimming removed 7 bases from V and 6 bases from J, with 12 bases in between. Here the CDR3 DNA reads TGCAGCGCCTCGGGGGGCGATGAAAAACTGTTTTTT. It yields the protein CSASGGDEKLFF.

The chain couples TRBV30 to TRBJ2-7; TRBD2 might be the D (6 bases). The length of the CDR3 is 14 residues. Germline loops: CDR1 GTSNPN, CDR2 SVGIG (reference sequence). The V end was cut by 4 bases, the J end by 3 bases, with 16 bases between. The CDR3 protein is CAWKPHPGVYEQYF. The DNA of the CDR3 is TGTGCCTGGAAGCCCCACCCGGGGGTCTACGAGCAGTACTTC.

There are a few counts of this clone. The CDR3 DNA reads TGTGCCTGGACCGGTATGGGGTCCTACGAGCAGTACTTC. Its protein is CAWTGMGSYEQYF. The genes are TRBV30 and TRBJ2-7; no clear D. The length of the CDR3 is 13 residues. CDR1 and CDR2 from the germline V gene are GTSNPN and SVGIG (reference sequence). V gave up 4 bases and J gave up 1 base, with 11 bases separating them.

The chain carries TRBV4-3 and TRBJ2-3, with 12 bases aligning to TRBD2. The CDR3 is made up of 15 amino acids. The germline V gene encodes CDR1 LGHNA and CDR2 YSLEER. Trimming at V came to 4 bases and at J to 7 bases, leaving 6 bases not matched to a gene. The CDR3 nucleotides read TGCGCCAGCAGCCGCCGACTAGCGGGAGAAAATACGCAGTATTTT. Protein product: CASSRRLAGENTQYF.

The chain has TRBV4-2 and TRBJ2-3, with D uncertain. Trimming removed 1 base from V and 2 bases from J, with 10 bases in between. The CDR3 sequence is 15 residues long. Germline V CDR1 and CDR2: LGHNA, YNFKEQ. CDR3 nucleotide sequence: TGTGCCAGCAGCCAAGGTCTAGGTGACACAGATACGCAGTATTTT. Its translation: CASSQGLGDTDTQYF.

This clone was observed once. The chain has TRBV29-1 and TRBJ1-1; the D gene is possibly TRBD1 (5 bases). The CDR3 has 14 amino acids. The germline V gene encodes CDR1 SQVTM and CDR2 ANQGSEA. V gave up 1 base and J gave up 5 bases, with 14 bases separating them. The CDR3: CSVEVPGRWTEAFF. CDR3 coding DNA: TGCAGCGTTGAAGTACCAGGGAGATGGACTGAAGCTTTCTTT.

The chain combines TRBV7-2 with TRBJ1-1, with no clear D. Germline values: CDR1 SGHTA, CDR2 FQGNSA. The CDR3 extends over 14 amino acids. Trimming removed 2 bases at V and 0 bases at J, with 7 bases between. The CDR3 nucleotides are TGTGCCAGCAGCTTAATCCTCATGAACACTGAAGCTTTCTTT. Translation gives CASSLILMNTEAFF.

In its sample, this clone was seen a few times. The chain joins TRBV2 to TRBJ2-1; 7 bases map to TRBD1. There are 15 residues in the CDR3. The ends lost 5 bases at V and 6 bases at J; junction bases unmatched: 10. Germline-derived CDR1 and CDR2 are SNHLY and FYNNEI. The CDR3 region is CASSPRDSPSNEQFF. CDR3 DNA sequence: TGTGCCAGCAGTCCCCGGGACAGCCCATCCAATGAGCAGTTCTTC.

The V call is TRBV12-5, the J call TRBJ2-3, with 11 bases identical to TRBD2. From germline, CDR1 is LGHNT and CDR2 FRNRAP. With 4 bases clipped from V and 4 bases from J, the junction kept 7 bases outside the gene matches. This CDR3 has 16 amino acids. CDR3 protein: CASGSGLAEASDTQYF. The DNA of the CDR3 is TGTGCTAGTGGTTCGGGACTAGCGGAGGCTTCAGATACGCAGTATTTT.

This clone was seen a few times. This chain joins TRBV30 and TRBJ2-7; TRBD1 aligns across 8 bases. The J segment lost 3 bases and the V segment lost 7 bases, leaving 14 bases of the junction unmatched. Germline CDR1 and CDR2: GTSNPN and SVGIG (reference sequence). CDR3 size: 15 residues. DNA for the CDR3: TGTGCCTCGCGGTACTTCAGGGGGCCCCTCTACGAGCAGTACTTC. It encodes CASRYFRGPLYEQYF.

The rearrangement links TRBV9 to TRBJ2-3; D not resolved. Germline V gives CDR1 SGDLS, CDR2 YYNGEE. V was cut by 6 bases and J by 1 base, with 6 bases left in between. The CDR3 length is 12 residues. The CDR3 region is CASNQGTDTQYF. CDR3 DNA sequence: TGTGCCAGCAACCAAGGCACAGATACGCAGTATTTT. The whole variable domain, remainder taken from reference TRBV9 and TRBJ2-3, is DSGVTQTPKHLITATGQRVTLRCSPRSGDLSVYWYQQSLDQGLQFLIQYYNGEERAKGNILERFSAQQFPDLHSELNLSSLELGDSALYFCASNQGTDTQYFGPGTRLTVL.

J is TRBJ2-5 and V is TRBV10-3; D ambiguous. CDR1 and CDR2 from the germline V gene are ENHRY and SYGVKD. This CDR3 is 14 amino acids long. The V gene lost 1 base and the J gene lost 6 bases, with 12 bases spanning the gap. The DNA of the CDR3 is TGTGCCATCAGTGAGTTTGAAGGGCTGAAGACCCAGTACTTC. Translated: CAISEFEGLKTQYF.

The rearrangement links TRBV6-1 to TRBJ2-5; 8 bases are a match to TRBD1. Germline V gives CDR1 MNHNS, CDR2 SASEGT. Trimming cost V 2 bases and J 4 bases; bases outside gene matches: 3. The CDR3 consists of 14 residues. CDR3 in DNA: TGTGCCAGCAGTGAACAGGGGGCGGGAGAGACCCAGTACTTC. Its protein is CASSEQGAGETQYF.

The chain uses TRBV29-1 and TRBJ2-2; D may correspond to TRBD1 or TRBD2 (5 bases each). The CDR3 contains 12 residues. V lost 4 bases and J 7 bases, leaving 10 bases between the germline ends. CDR1 SQVTM and CDR2 ANQGSEA come from the germline V gene. CDR3 in DNA: TGCAGCGTTGGTGGGGGATACGGGGAGCTGTTTTTT. It specifies CSVGGGYGELFF.

This clone has a handful of counts. V gene TRBV29-1 combines with J gene TRBJ1-1, with D possibly matching TRBD1 (5 bases). The CDR3 has 14 residues. Trimming took 4 bases from V and 4 from J, leaving 16 bases between them. Germline V lookup: CDR1 SQVTM, CDR2 ANQGSEA. The chain's CDR3 is CSVVRGVPSTEAFF. In DNA, the CDR3 is TGCAGCGTTGTGAGGGGTGTGCCTAGCACTGAAGCTTTCTTT.

J is TRBJ1-5 and V is TRBV7-9; 9 bases fit TRBD1. This CDR3 is built from 14 residues. In germline, CDR1 is SEHNR, CDR2 FQNEAQ (reference sequence). V lost 5 bases to trimming and J lost 5 bases; unmatched junction nucleotides: 4. The CDR3 loop reads CASSKTGGDQPQHF. CDR3 nucleotide sequence: TGTGCCAGCAGCAAAACAGGGGGCGATCAGCCCCAGCATTTT.

The rearrangement uses TRBV5-6 and TRBJ2-2, with D unresolved. The CDR3 sequence is 12 residues long. Trimming took off 0 bases at V and 7 bases at J, with 4 bases between the two ends. Germline V gene sequence: CDR1 SGHDT, CDR2 YYEEEE. CDR3 bases: TGTGCCAGCAGCTTGGACATCGGGGAGCTGTTTTTT. It encodes CASSLDIGELFF.

Only a few counts were recorded for this clone. The rearrangement links TRBV30 to TRBJ2-5, with D perhaps TRBD1 or TRBD2 (5 bases each). The V end lost 8 bases, the J end lost 2 bases, and 9 bases lay between the germline ends. Per the germline V gene, CDR1 is GTSNPN and CDR2 is SVGIG (reference sequence). The CDR3 runs 11 residues. CDR3 nucleotide sequence: TGTGCCGGGACGGTTCAAGAGACCCAGTACTTC. Its translation: CAGTVQETQYF.

This clone has a handful of counts. The chain joins TRBV30 to TRBJ1-1; 9 bases fit TRBD1. Germline CDR1 reads GTSNPN; CDR2 reads SVGIG (reference sequence). This CDR3 is built from 13 residues. Losses at the gene ends were 4 bases for V and 4 bases for J; bases not matched to a gene: 4. The CDR3 spells CAWNGQGFTEAFF. CDR3 DNA: TGTGCCTGGAACGGACAGGGGTTCACTGAAGCTTTCTTT. Complete variable domain (other parts from reference TRBV30 and TRBJ1-1): SQTIHQWPATLVQPVGSPLSLECTVEGTSNPNLYWYRQAAGRGLQLLFYSVGIGQISSEVPQNLSASRPQDRQFILSSKKLLLSDSGFYLCAWNGQGFTEAFFGQGTRLTVV.

This clone was picked up a small number of times. The V call is TRBV30, the J call TRBJ2-5, with no clear D. The CDR3 runs 15 residues. Germline CDR1 reads GTSNPN; CDR2 reads SVGIG (reference sequence). V was trimmed by 4 bases and J by 0 bases, leaving 15 bases between them. The CDR3 nucleotides read TGTGCCTGGATCCGTCGCAATTGGTACCAAGAGACCCAGTACTTC. Protein product: CAWIRRNWYQETQYF. The full variable domain, rest sourced from reference TRBV30 and TRBJ2-5, is SQTIHQWPATLVQPVGSPLSLECTVEGTSNPNLYWYRQAAGRGLQLLFYSVGIGQISSEVPQNLSASRPQDRQFILSSKKLLLSDSGFYLCAWIRRNWYQETQYFGPGTRLLVL.

This chain connects TRBV28 to TRBJ2-3; 8 nucleotides align to TRBD2. Germline V gives CDR1 MDHEN, CDR2 SYDVKM. This CDR3 is 12 amino acids long. V gave up 7 bases and J gave up 5 bases; unmatched junction bases: 2. The CDR3 loop is CASNAGGDTQYF. The CDR3 DNA follows: TGTGCCAGCAACGCGGGAGGAGATACGCAGTATTTT.

The chain recombines TRBV29-1 with TRBJ2-1; perhaps TRBD1 as D (6 bases). Germline lookup yields CDR1 SQVTM and CDR2 ANQGSEA. The CDR3 contains 13 residues. Trimming pared 7 bases from V and 3 bases from J, leaving 13 bases between. The chain's CDR3 is CSESRGSYNEQFF. In nucleotides, the CDR3 is TGCAGCGAGAGCAGGGGAAGCTACAATGAGCAGTTCTTC.

The rearrangement uses TRBV6-5 and TRBJ1-1; a possible D gene is TRBD1 (5 bases). Trimming took off 0 bases at V and 14 bases at J, with 13 bases between the two ends. From germline, CDR1 is MNHEY and CDR2 SVGAGI. This CDR3 has 12 amino acids. The CDR3 region is CASSYSGLVLFF. CDR3 DNA sequence: TGTGCCAGCAGTTACTCGGGACTGGTTTTATTCTTT.

This clone was seen only a few times. The V gene is TRBV30, the J gene TRBJ1-4; 9 nucleotides match TRBD1. The CDR3 runs 14 residues. The germline V gene has CDR1 GTSNPN and CDR2 SVGIG (reference sequence). After removal of 4 bases from V and 11 bases from J, the junction contained 11 bases not matched to a gene. This chain's CDR3 is CAWKSRTGVRKLFF. Written as DNA, the CDR3 is TGTGCCTGGAAGTCCAGGACAGGGGTCAGGAAACTGTTTTTT.

This rearrangement joins TRBV30 to TRBJ2-5; 10 positions agree with TRBD2. The CDR3 is 14 amino acids. The germline V gene has CDR1 GTSNPN and CDR2 SVGIG (reference sequence). V lost 0 bases, J lost 9 bases, and 7 bases stayed unmatched. This CDR3 reads CAWSVSGRPMAQYF. For the CDR3, the DNA is TGTGCCTGGAGTGTTAGCGGGAGGCCGATGGCCCAGTACTTC.

This clone was picked up a small number of times. CDR3 nucleotide sequence: TGTGCCAGCAGCGCTGGACAGCCCACGTTCAATGAGCAGTTCTTC. Its protein is CASSAGQPTFNEQFF. The gene calls are TRBV9 and TRBJ2-1; the D gene is possibly TRBD1 (6 bases). CDR3 length equals 15 residues. The V end was cut by 3 bases, the J end by 6 bases, with 16 bases between. Germline lookup yields CDR1 SGDLS and CDR2 YYNGEE.